This record concerns one T cell receptor (beta chain) sequence. The sample belongs to a study of T-cell reconstitution after alpha-beta-depleted transplantation in children. This sample's TCRbeta library carried unique molecular identifier barcodes. TCRdb used MiXCR to reprocess the PCR reads, holding one entry per CDR3 protein. The sample yields about 610,000 distinct CDR3 sequences, under 12% seen once. The receptor was isolated from a human donor who donated a stem cell graft to a child with acute myeloid leukemia. Here the sequenced sample was PBMCs from the stem cell graft donor, taken from the stem cell graft.

DNA for the CDR3: TGCGCCAGCAGCCAAGACAGGTCGATGGGTTCACCCCTCCACTTT. It specifies CASSQDRSMGSPLHF. The rearrangement links TRBV4-3 to TRBJ1-6; no clear D gene. V lost 0 bases to trimming and J lost 9 bases, with 12 bases between them. The CDR3 sequence is 15 residues long. The germline gives CDR1 LGHNA, CDR2 YSLEER.